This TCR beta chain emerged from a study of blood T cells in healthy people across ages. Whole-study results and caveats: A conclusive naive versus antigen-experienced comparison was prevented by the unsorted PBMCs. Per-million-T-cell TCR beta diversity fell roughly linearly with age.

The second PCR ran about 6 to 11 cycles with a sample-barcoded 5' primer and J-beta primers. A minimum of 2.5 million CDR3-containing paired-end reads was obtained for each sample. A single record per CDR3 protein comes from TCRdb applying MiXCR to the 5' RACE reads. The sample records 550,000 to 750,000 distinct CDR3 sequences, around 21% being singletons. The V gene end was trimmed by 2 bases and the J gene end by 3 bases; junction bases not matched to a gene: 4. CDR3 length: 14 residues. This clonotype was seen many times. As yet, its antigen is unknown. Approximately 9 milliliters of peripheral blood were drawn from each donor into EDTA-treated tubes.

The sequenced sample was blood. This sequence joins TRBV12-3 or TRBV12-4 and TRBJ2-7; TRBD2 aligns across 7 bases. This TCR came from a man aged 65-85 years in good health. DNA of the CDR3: TGTGCCAGCAGTTTATCTAGCGGTAACTACGAGCAGTACTTC. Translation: CASSLSSGNYEQYF.